This T cell receptor beta chain was identified during a study of T-cell reconstitution after alpha-beta-depleted transplantation in children. About this clonotype: Its antigen is unidentified. A single base separates this from a much larger clone, so it may be a read error.

Points from the study as a whole: Newly generated T cells supplied most T-cell counts and diversity one year post-transplant. Several patients had high TCRbeta diversity at day 60; it came from surviving recipient T cells and thymic progenitors. As was reported, about two months after transplant, alpha-beta T cells came from several hundred expanded graft clones.

It was with unique molecular identifiers that the TCRbeta library was prepared. MiXCR, run by TCRdb on the PCR reads, gives a single entry per CDR3 protein. Among around 300,000 distinct CDR3 sequences listed, around 10% were seen once. Germline CDR1 DFQATT, CDR2 SNEGSKA (reference sequence). The CDR3 length is 12 residues. The chain employs TRBV20-1 and TRBJ1-1; D gene ambiguous. The material sequenced was peripheral blood, taken 180 days after TCRalphabeta/CD19-depleted stem cell transplant. The clonotype was recovered from a male patient aged 2-9 years who had a stem cell transplant for chronic granulomatous disease, so the T cells may come from the graft donor. CDR3 bases: TGCAGTGCTAGAGGCCCGGGCACTGAAGCTTCCTTT. Amino acid sequence: CSARGPGTEASF.